This T cell receptor (beta chain) was recorded in a study of blood T cell repertoires in COVID-19. Study-level background: The United States, Italy and Spain were the sources of the acute and convalescent COVID-19 samples. From T cells, B-cell-depleted T cells, or PBMCs came the material, which was cDNA or gDNA.

CDR1 and CDR2 from the germline V gene are SGHTA and FQGNSA. V shed 5 bases and J 6 bases; nucleotides not matched to a gene: 9. This CDR3 has 14 residues. Source study methods: Estimation of nucleated cell counts relied on the amplification of reference gene primers. Generated by immunoSEQ multiplex PCR, the TCRdb table keeps only in-frame clones and is missing some. V, J and clone size were drawn from that table, and D and trimming were deduced from the DNA. The sample holds 120,000 or so clones, around 82% seen once. This receptor was obtained from a human donor in a cohort sampled during active COVID-19. The specimen was peripheral blood. This sequence joins TRBV7-2 and TRBJ2-7, with TRBD1 matching 8 bases. The CDR3 sequence is CASSTRQGMREQYF. In nucleotides, the CDR3 is TGTGCCAGCAGCACCCGACAGGGGATGCGCGAGCAGTACTTC.